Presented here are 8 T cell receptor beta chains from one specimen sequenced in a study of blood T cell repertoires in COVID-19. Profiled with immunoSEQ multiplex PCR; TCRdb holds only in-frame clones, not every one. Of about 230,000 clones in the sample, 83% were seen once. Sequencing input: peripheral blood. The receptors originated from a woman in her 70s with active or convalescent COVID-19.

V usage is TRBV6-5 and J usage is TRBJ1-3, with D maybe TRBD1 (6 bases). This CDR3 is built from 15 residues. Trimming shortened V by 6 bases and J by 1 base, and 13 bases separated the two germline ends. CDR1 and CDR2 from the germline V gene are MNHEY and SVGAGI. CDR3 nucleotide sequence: TGTGCCAGCAGCACCACAGGGCATTCTGGAAACACCATATATTTT. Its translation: CASSTTGHSGNTIYF.

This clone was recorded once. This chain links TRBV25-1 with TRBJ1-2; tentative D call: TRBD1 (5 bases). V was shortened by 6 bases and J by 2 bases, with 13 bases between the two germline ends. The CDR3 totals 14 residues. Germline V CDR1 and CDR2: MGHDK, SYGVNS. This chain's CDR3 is CASSLDTRNYGYTF. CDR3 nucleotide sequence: TGTGCCAGCAGCTTGGACACCCGGAACTATGGCTACACCTTC.

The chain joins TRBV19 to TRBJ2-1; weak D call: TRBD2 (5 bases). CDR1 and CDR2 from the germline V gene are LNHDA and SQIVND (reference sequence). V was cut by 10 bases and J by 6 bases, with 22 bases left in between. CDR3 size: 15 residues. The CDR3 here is CATKPPLGLANEQFF. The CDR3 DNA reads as TGTGCCACTAAACCCCCTTTAGGACTTGCCAATGAGCAGTTCTTC. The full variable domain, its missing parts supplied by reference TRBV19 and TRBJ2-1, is DGGITQSPKYLFRKEGQNVTLSCEQNLNHDAMYWYRQDPGQGLRLIYYSQIVNDFQKGDIAEGYSVSREKKESFPLTVTSAQKNPTAFYLCATKPPLGLANEQFFGPGTRLTVL.

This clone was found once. The CDR3 coding sequence is TGTGCCAGCAGCCCCAGACACGCAACTAATGAAAAACTGTTTTTT. Translated, it gives CASSPRHATNEKLFF. The J gene is TRBJ1-4, the V gene TRBV7-2, with unresolved D. This CDR3 has 15 residues. Germline CDR1 reads SGHTA; CDR2 reads FQGNSA. Trimming cost V 5 bases and J 0 bases, with 10 bases left between them.

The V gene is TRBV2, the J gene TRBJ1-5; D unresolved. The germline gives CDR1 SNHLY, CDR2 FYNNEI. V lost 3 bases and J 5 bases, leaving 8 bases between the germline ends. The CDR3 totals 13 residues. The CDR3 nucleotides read TGTGCCAGCAGTGATAATCGTTATCAGCCCCAGCATTTT. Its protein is CASSDNRYQPQHF.

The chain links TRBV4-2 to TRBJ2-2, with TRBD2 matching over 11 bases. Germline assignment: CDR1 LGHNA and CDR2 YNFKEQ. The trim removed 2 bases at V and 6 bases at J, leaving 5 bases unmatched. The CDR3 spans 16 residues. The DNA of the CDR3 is TGTGCCAGCAGCCAAAATAGCGGGGGGGCATCCGGGGAGCTGTTTTTT. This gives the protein CASSQNSGGASGELFF.

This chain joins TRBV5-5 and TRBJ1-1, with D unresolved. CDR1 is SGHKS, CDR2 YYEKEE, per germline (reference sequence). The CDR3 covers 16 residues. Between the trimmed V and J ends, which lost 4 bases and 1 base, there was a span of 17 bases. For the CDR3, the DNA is TGTGCCAGCAGCCGACGCGGGTCGGGTGCGAACACTGAAGCTTTCTTT. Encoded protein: CASSRRGSGANTEAFF.

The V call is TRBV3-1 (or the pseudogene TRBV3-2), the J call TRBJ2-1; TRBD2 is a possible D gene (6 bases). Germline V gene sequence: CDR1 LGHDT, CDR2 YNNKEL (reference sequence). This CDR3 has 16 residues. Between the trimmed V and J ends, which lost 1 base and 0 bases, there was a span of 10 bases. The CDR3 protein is CASSQVAASSYNEQFF. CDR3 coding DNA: TGTGCCAGCAGCCAAGTAGCGGCGAGCTCCTACAATGAGCAGTTCTTC.